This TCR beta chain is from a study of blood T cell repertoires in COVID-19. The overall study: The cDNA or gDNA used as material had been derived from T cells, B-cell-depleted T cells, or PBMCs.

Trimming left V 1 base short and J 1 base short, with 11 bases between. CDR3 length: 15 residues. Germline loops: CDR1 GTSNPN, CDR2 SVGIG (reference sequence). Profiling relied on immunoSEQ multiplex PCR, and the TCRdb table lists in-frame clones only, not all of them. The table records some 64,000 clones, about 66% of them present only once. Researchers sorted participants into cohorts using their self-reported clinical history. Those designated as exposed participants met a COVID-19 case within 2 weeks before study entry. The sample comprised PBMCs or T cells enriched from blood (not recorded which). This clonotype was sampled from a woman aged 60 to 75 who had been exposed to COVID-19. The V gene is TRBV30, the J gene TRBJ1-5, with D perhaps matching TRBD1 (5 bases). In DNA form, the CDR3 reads TGTGCCTGGAGTGAAGGGACTTGGAGCAATCAGCCCCAGCATTTT. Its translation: CAWSEGTWSNQPQHF.